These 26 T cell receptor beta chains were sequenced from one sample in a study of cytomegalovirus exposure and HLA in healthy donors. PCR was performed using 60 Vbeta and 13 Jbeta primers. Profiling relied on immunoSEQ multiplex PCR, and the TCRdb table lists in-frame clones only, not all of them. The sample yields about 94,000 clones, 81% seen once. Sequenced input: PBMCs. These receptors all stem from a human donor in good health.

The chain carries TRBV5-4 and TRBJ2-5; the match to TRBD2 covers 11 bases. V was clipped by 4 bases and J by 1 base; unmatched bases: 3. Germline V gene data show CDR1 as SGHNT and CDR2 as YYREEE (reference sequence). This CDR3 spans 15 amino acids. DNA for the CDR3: TGTGCCAGCAGCCCGACTAGCGGGGTCCAAGAGACCCAGTACTTC. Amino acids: CASSPTSGVQETQYF.

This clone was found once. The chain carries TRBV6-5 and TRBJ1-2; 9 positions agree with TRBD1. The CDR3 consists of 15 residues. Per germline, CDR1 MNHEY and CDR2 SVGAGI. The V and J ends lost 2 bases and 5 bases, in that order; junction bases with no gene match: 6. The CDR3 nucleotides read TGTGCCAGCAGTTACGGGGACAGGGTGGCGTATGGCTACACCTTC. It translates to CASSYGDRVAYGYTF.

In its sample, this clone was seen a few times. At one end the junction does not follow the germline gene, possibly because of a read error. CDR3 residues: CASSTRTGSF. Written as DNA, the CDR3 is TGTGCCAGCAGTACCCGGACAGGAAGTTTC. The rearrangement uses TRBV6-6 and TRBJ2-7; TRBD1 agrees at 7 bases. The germline V gene encodes CDR1 MNHNY and CDR2 SVGAGI (reference sequence). This CDR3 comprises 10 residues.

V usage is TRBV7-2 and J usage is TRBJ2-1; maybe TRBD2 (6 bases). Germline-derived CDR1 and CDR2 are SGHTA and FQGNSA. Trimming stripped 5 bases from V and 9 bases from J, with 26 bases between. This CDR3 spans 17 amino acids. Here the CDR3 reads CASSLFDSGTAAGEQFF. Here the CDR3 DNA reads TGTGCCAGCAGCCTCTTCGATAGCGGCACGGCGGCGGGTGAGCAGTTCTTC. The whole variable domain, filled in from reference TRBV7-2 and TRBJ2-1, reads GAGVSQSPSNKVTEKGKDVELRCDPISGHTALYWYRQSLGQGLEFLIYFQGNSAPDKSGLPSDRFSAERTGGSVSTLTIQRTQQEDSAVYLCASSLFDSGTAAGEQFFGPGTRLTVL.

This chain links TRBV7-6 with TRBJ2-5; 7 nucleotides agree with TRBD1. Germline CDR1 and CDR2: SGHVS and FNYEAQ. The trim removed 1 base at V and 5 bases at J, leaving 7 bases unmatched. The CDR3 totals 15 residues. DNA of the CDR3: TGTGCCAGCAGCTTAGGGGAAGGGGGCCAGGAGACCCAGTACTTC. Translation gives CASSLGEGGQETQYF.

In DNA, the CDR3 is TGTGCCAGCAGCGAATTGCGCTCTGGAAACACCATATATTTT. This sequence encodes CASSELRSGNTIYF. The genes are TRBV7-8 and TRBJ1-3; D not certain. The V end was cut by 5 bases, the J end by 0 bases, with 8 bases between. Germline V lookup: CDR1 SGHVS, CDR2 FQNEAQ. CDR3 length: 14 residues. Complete variable domain (other parts from reference TRBV7-8 and TRBJ1-3): GAGVSQSPRYKVAKRGQDVALRCDPISGHVSLFWYQQALGQGPEFLTYFQNEAQLDKSGLPSDRFFAERPEGSVSTLKIQRTQQEDSAVYLCASSELRSGNTIYFGEGSWLTVV.

The CDR3 spells CAISPLAATYEQYF. The CDR3 DNA is TGTGCCATCAGCCCACTGGCGGCCACCTACGAGCAGTACTTC. The chain is built from TRBV10-3 and TRBJ2-7; D not certain. Trimming took off 6 bases at V and 2 bases at J, with 14 bases between the two ends. Germline CDR1 is ENHRY and CDR2 is SYGVKD. The CDR3 loop spans 14 amino acids.

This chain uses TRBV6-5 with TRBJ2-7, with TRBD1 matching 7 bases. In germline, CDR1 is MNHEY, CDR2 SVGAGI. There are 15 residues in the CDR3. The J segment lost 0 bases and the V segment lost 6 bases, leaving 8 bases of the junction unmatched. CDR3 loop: CASRERQGLSYEQYF. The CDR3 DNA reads TGTGCCAGCAGGGAGAGACAGGGTCTCTCCTACGAGCAGTACTTC.

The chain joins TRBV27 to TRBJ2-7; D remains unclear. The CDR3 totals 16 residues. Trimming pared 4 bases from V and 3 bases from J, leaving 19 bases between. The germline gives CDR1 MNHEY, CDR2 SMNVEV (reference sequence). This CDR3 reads CASSSLIASPVYEQYF. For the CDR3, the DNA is TGTGCCAGCAGTTCCCTGATTGCAAGTCCAGTCTACGAGCAGTACTTC.

CDR3 residues: CASSHSGREQFF. CDR3 bases: TGTGCCAGCAGCCACAGCGGCCGGGAGCAGTTCTTC. The rearrangement uses TRBV7-2 and TRBJ2-1; weak D call: TRBD2 (5 bases). The CDR3 runs to 12 residues. V gave up 5 bases and J gave up 10 bases, with 12 bases separating them. Germline CDR1 reads SGHTA; CDR2 reads FQGNSA.

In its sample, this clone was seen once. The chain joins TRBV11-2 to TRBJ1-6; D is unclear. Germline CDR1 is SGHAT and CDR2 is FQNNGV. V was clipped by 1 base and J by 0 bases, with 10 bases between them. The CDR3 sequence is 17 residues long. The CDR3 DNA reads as TGTGCCAGCAGCTTAGTGACGGGGAGCTCCTATAATTCACCCCTCCACTTT. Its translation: CASSLVTGSSYNSPLHF.

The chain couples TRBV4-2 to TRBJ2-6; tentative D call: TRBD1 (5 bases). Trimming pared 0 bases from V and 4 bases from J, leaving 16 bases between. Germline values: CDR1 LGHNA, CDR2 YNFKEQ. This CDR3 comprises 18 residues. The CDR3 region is CASSQDGAGIAGANVLTF. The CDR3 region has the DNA TGTGCCAGCAGCCAAGATGGGGCAGGGATTGCCGGGGCCAACGTCCTGACTTTC.

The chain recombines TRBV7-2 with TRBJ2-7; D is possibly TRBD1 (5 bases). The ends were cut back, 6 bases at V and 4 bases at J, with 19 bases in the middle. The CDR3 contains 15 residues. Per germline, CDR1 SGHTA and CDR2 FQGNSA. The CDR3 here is CASSPEPGPRYEQYF. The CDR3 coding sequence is TGTGCCAGCAGTCCAGAACCAGGGCCCCGTTACGAGCAGTACTTC.

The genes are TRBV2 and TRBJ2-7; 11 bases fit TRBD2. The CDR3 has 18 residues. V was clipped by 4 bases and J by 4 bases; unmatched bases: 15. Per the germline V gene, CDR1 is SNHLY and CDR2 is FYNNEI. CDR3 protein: CASSGGQDAGLAAYEQYF. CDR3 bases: TGTGCCAGCAGTGGTGGCCAGGATGCGGGACTAGCGGCTTACGAGCAGTACTTC. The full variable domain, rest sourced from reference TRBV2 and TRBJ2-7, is EPEVTQTPSHQVTQMGQEVILRCVPISNHLYFYWYRQILGQKVEFLVSFYNNEISEKSEIFDDQFSVERPDGSNFTLKIRSTKLEDSAMYFCASSGGQDAGLAAYEQYFGPGTRLTVT.

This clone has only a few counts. The CDR3 sequence: CASSLDSSSYNEQFF. For the CDR3, the DNA is TGCGCCAGCAGCCTGGACTCGAGCTCCTACAATGAGCAGTTCTTC. The chain is built from TRBV5-1 and TRBJ2-1; tentatively, D is TRBD2 (5 bases). The CDR3 totals 15 residues. The germline CDR1 and CDR2 sequences are SGHRS and YFSETQ. Trimming took off 4 bases at V and 0 bases at J, with 11 bases between the two ends.

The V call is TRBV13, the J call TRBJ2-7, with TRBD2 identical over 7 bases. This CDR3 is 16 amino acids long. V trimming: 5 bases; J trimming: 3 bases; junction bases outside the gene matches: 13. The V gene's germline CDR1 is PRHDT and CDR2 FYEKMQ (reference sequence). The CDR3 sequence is CASSLAVGGINYEQYF. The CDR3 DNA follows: TGTGCCAGCAGCCTGGCCGTGGGGGGGATTAACTACGAGCAGTACTTC.

Written as DNA, the CDR3 is TGTGCCAGCAGTGCATCTCCTACTAGCGGGGGGACTCTCGGGGAGCAGTTCTTC. Translated, it gives CASSASPTSGGTLGEQFF. The V and J genes are TRBV28 and TRBJ2-1, with 12 bases identical to TRBD2. CDR1 MDHEN and CDR2 SYDVKM come from the germline V gene. This CDR3 is 18 amino acids long. Trimming took 5 bases from V and 10 from J; bases not matched to a gene: 18.

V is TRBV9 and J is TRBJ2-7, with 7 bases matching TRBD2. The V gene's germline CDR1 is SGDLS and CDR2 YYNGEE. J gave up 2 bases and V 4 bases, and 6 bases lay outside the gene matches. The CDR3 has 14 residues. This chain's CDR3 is CASSPVGGPYEQYF. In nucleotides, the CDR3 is TGTGCCAGCAGCCCCGTGGGAGGGCCCTACGAGCAGTACTTC.

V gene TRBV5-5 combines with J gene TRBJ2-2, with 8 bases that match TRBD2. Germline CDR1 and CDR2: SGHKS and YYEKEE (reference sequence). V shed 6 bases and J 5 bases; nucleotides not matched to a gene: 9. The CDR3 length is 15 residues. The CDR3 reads CASNSPGRGTGELFF. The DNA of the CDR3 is TGTGCCAGCAACTCTCCCGGGAGGGGGACCGGGGAGCTGTTTTTT.

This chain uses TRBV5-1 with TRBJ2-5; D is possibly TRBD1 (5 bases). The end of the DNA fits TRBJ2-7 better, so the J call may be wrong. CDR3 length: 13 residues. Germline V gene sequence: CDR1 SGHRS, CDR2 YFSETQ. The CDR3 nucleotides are TGCGCCAGCAGCCCGGACACCCCCTACGAGCAGTACTTC. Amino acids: CASSPDTPYEQYF.

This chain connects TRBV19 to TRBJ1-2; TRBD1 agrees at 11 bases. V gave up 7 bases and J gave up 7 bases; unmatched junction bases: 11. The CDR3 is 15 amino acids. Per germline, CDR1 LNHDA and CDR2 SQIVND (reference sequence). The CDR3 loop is CASTAYVGQGGGYTF. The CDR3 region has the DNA TGTGCCAGTACCGCCTACGTGGGACAGGGGGGTGGCTACACCTTC. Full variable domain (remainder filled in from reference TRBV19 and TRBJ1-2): DGGITQSPKYLFRKEGQNVTLSCEQNLNHDAMYWYRQDPGQGLRLIYYSQIVNDFQKGDIAEGYSVSREKKESFPLTVTSAQKNPTAFYLCASTAYVGQGGGYTFGSGTRLTVV.

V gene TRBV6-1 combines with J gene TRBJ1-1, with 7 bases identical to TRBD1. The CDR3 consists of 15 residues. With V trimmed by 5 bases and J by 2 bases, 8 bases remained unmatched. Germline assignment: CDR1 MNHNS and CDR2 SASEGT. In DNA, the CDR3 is TGTGCCAGCAGTCCAGGGGACAGCTTAAACACTGAAGCTTTCTTT. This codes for CASSPGDSLNTEAFF.

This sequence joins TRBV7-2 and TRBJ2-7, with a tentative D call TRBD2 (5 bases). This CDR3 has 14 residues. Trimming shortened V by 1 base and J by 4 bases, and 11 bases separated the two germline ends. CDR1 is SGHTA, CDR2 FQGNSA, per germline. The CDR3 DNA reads TGTGCCAGCAGCTTAGGGCCTAGCTCTTACGAGCAGTACTTC. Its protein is CASSLGPSSYEQYF.

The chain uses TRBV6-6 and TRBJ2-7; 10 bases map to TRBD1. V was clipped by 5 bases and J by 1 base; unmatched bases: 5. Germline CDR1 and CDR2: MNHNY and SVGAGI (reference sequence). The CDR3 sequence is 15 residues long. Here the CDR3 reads CASSDRGQGSYEQYF. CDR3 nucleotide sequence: TGTGCCAGCAGTGACAGGGGACAGGGGTCCTACGAGCAGTACTTC.

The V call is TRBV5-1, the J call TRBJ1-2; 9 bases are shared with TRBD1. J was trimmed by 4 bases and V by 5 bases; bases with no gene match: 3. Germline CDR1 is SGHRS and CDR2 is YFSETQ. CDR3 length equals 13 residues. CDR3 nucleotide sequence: TGCGCCAGCAGGGACAGGGGAGGCTATGGCTACACCTTC. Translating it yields CASRDRGGYGYTF.

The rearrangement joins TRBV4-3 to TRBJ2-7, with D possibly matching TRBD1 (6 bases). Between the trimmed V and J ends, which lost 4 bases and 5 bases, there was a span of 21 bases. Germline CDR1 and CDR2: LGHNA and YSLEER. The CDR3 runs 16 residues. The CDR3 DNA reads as TGCGCCAGCAGCCTAGCAGCTTCGACAGGAGTCGACGAGCAGTACTTC. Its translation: CASSLAASTGVDEQYF.